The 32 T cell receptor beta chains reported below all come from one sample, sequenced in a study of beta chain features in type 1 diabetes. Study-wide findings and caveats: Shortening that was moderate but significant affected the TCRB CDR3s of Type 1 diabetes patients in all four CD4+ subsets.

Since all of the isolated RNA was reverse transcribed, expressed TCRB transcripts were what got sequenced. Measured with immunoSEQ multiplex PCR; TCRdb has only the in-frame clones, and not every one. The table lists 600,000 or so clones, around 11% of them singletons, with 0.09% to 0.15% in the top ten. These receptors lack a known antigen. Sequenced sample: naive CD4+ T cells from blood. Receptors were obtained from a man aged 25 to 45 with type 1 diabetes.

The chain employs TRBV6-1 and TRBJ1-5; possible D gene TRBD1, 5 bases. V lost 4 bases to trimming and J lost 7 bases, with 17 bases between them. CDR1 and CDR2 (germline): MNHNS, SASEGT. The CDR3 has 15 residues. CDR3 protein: CASSGLGAGGQPQHF. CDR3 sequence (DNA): TGTGCCAGCAGTGGGCTTGGGGCAGGCGGCCAGCCCCAGCATTTT.

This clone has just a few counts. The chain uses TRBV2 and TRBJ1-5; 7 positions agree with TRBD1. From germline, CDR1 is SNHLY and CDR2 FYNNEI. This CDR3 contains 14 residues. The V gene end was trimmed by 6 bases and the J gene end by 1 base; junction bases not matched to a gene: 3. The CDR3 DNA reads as TGTGCCAGCAGCCAGGGACAGAGCAATCAGCCCCAGCATTTT. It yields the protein CASSQGQSNQPQHF. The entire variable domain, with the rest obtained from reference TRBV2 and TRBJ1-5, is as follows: EPEVTQTPSHQVTQMGQEVILRCVPISNHLYFYWYRQILGQKVEFLVSFYNNEISEKSEIFDDQFSVERPDGSNFTLKIRSTKLEDSAMYFCASSQGQSNQPQHFGDGTRLSIL.

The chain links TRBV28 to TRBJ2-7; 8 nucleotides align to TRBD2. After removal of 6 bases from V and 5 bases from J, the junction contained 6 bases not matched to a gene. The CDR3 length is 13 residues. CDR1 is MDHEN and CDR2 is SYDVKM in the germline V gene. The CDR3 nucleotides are TGTGCCAGCAGACCGCCGGGAGGGAACGAGCAGTACTTC. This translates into CASRPPGGNEQYF.

DNA of the CDR3: TGTGCCAGCAGCGTGGAAGGGGGGTCTGGAAACACCATATATTTT. It is translated as CASSVEGGSGNTIYF. This chain uses TRBV9 with TRBJ1-3; a weak D match, TRBD1 (6 bases). The CDR3 is 15 residues long. Germline V gene lookup returns CDR1 SGDLS and CDR2 YYNGEE. V was clipped by 2 bases and J by 1 base, with 10 bases between them.

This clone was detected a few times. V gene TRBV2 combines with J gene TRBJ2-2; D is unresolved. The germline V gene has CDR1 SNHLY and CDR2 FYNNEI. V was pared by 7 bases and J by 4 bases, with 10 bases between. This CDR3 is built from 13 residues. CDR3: CASKKLPTGELFF. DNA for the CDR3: TGTGCCAGCAAGAAACTCCCCACCGGGGAGCTGTTTTTT. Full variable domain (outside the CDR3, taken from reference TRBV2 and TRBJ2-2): EPEVTQTPSHQVTQMGQEVILRCVPISNHLYFYWYRQILGQKVEFLVSFYNNEISEKSEIFDDQFSVERPDGSNFTLKIRSTKLEDSAMYFCASKKLPTGELFFGEGSRLTVL.

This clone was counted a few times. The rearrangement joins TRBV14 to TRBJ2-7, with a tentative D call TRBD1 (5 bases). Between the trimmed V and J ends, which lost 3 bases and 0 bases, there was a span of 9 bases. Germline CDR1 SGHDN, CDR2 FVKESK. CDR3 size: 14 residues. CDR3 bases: TGTGCCAGCAGCCATGGGCAGGGCTCCTACGAGCAGTACTTC. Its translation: CASSHGQGSYEQYF. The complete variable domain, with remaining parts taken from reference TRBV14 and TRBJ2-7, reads EAGVTQFPSHSVIEKGQTVTLRCDPISGHDNLYWYRRVMGKEIKFLLHFVKESKQDESGMPNNRFLAERTGGTYSTLKVQPAELEDSGVYFCASSHGQGSYEQYFGPGTRLTVT.

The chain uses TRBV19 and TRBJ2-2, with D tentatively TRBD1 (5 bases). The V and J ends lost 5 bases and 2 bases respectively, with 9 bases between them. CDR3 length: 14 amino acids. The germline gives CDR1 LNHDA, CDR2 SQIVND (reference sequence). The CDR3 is CASSADRNTGELFF. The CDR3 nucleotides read TGTGCCAGTAGTGCCGACAGAAACACCGGGGAGCTGTTTTTT.

CDR3 nucleotide sequence: TGTGCTAGTGGTTCCCTGGCAGGGGGGACTCTGTATGGCTACACCTTC. Its translation: CASGSLAGGTLYGYTF. The chain employs TRBV12-5 and TRBJ1-2, with TRBD1 matching over 7 bases. Germline lookup yields CDR1 LGHNT and CDR2 FRNRAP. CDR3 length: 16 residues. J was trimmed by 5 bases and V by 4 bases; bases with no gene match: 13.

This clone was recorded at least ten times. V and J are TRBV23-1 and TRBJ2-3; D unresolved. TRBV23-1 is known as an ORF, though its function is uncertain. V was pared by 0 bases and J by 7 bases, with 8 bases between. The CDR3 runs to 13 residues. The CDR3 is CASSQSWVYTQYF. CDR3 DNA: TGCGCCAGCAGTCAATCGTGGGTTTATACGCAGTATTTT.

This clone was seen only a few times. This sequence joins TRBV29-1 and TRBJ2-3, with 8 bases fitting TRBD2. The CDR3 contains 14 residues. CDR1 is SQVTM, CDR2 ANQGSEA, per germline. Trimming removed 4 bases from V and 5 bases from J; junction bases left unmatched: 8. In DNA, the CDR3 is TGCAGCGTTGTGTTAGCGGGGTTGGTAGATACGCAGTATTTT. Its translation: CSVVLAGLVDTQYF.

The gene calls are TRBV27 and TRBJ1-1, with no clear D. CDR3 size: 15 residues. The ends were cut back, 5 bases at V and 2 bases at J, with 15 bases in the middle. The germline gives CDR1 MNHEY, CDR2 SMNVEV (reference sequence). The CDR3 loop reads CASSVLGDFNTEAFF. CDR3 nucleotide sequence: TGTGCCAGCAGTGTCCTCGGGGATTTTAACACTGAAGCTTTCTTT.

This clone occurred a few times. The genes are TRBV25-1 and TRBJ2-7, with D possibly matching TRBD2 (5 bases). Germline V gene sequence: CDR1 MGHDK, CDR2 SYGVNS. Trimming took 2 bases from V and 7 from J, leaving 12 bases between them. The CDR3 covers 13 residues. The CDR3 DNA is TGTGCCAGCAGTGAAACCTTTACGGGAGAGCAGTACTTC. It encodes CASSETFTGEQYF.

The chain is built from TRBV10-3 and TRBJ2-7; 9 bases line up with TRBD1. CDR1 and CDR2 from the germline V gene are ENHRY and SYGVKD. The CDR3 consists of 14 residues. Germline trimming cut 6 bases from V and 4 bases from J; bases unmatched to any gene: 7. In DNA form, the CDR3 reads TGTGCCATCAGAGGACAGGGGCCTCGGTACGAGCAGTACTTC. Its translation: CAIRGQGPRYEQYF.

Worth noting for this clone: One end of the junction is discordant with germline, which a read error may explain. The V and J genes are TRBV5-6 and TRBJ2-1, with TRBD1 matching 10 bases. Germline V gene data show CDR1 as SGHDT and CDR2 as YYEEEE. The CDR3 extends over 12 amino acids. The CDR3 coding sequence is TGTGCCAGCAGCCTCGGGACAGGGGATATACTCTTC. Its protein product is CASSLGTGDILF.

The DNA for the CDR3 is TGTGCCAGTAGTAAGCCGGGACAGGGGAACATTCAGTACTTC. Translated: CASSKPGQGNIQYF. This rearrangement joins TRBV19 to TRBJ2-4; 10 bases are a match to TRBD1. The junction had 4 bases not matched to a gene; V was cut back by 4 bases and J by 7 bases. This CDR3 comprises 14 residues. In germline, CDR1 is LNHDA, CDR2 SQIVND (reference sequence).

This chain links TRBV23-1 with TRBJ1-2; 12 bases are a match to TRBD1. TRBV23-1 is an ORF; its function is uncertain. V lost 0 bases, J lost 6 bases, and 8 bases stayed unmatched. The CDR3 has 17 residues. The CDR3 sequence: CASSQSGQGADRDGYTF. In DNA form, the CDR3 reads TGCGCCAGCAGTCAATCGGGACAGGGGGCGGATAGGGATGGCTACACCTTC.

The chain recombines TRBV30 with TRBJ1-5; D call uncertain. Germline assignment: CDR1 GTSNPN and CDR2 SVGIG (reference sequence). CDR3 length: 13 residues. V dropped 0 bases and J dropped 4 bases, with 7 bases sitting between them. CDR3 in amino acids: CAWSVIGNQPQHF. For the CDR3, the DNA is TGTGCCTGGAGTGTAATAGGGAATCAGCCCCAGCATTTT.

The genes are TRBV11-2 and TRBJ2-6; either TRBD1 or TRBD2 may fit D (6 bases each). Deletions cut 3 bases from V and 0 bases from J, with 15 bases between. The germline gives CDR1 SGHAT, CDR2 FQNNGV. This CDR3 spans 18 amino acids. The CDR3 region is CASSFQGTGYSGANVLTF. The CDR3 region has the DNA TGTGCCAGCAGCTTCCAGGGGACTGGTTACTCTGGGGCCAACGTCCTGACTTTC.

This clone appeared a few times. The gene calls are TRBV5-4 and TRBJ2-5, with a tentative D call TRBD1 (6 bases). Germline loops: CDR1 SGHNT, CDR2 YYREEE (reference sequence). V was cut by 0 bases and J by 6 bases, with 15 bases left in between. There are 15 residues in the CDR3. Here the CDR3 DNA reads TGTGCCAGCAGCTTGGATGGTACCAGGGACAAGACCCAGTACTTC. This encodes CASSLDGTRDKTQYF.

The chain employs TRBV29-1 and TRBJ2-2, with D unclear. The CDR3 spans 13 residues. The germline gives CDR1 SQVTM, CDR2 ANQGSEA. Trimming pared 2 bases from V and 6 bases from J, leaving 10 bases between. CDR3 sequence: CSVESNQAGELFF. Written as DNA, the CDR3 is TGCAGCGTTGAAAGTAACCAGGCCGGGGAGCTGTTTTTT.

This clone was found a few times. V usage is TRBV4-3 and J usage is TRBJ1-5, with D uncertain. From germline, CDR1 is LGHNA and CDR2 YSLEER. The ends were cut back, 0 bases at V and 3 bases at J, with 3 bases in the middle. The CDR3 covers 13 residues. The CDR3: CASSQELNQPQHF. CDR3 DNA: TGCGCCAGCAGCCAAGAGCTCAATCAGCCCCAGCATTTT.

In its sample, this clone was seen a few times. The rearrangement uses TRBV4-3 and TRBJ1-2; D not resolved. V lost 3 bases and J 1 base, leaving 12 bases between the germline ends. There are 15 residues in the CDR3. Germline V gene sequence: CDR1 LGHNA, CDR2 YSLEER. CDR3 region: CASSQDRADNYGYTF. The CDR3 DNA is TGCGCCAGCAGCCAGGACCGGGCGGATAACTATGGCTACACCTTC.

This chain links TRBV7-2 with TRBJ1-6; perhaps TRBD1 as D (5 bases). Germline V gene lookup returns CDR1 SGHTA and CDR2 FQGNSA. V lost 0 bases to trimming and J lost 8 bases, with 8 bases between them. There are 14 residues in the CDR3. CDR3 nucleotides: TGTGCCAGCAGCTTAGCCCCCAGGGATTCACCCCTCCACTTT. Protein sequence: CASSLAPRDSPLHF.

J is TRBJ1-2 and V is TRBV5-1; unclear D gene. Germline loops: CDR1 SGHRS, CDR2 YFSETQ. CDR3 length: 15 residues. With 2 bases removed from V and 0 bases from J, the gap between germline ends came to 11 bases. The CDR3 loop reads CASSFSEQTNYGYTF. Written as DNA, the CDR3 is TGCGCCAGCAGCTTTAGCGAGCAGACTAACTATGGCTACACCTTC. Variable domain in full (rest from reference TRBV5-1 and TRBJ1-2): KAGVTQTPRYLIKTRGQQVTLSCSPISGHRSVSWYQQTPGQGLQFLFEYFSETQRNKGNFPGRFSGRQFSNSRSEMNVSTLELGDSALYLCASSFSEQTNYGYTFGSGTRLTVV.

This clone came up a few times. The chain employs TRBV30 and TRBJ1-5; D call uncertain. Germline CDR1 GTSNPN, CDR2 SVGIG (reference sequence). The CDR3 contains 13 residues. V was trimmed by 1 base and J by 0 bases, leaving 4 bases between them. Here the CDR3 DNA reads TGTGCCTGGAGTGATCATAGCAATCAGCCCCAGCATTTT. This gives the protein CAWSDHSNQPQHF.

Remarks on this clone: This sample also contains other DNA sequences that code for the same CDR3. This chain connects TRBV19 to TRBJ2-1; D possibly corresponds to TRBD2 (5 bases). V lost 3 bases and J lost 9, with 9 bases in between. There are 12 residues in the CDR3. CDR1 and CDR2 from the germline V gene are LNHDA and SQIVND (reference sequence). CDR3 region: CASSMSGGEQFF. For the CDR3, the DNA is TGTGCCAGTAGTATGTCTGGAGGTGAGCAGTTCTTC.

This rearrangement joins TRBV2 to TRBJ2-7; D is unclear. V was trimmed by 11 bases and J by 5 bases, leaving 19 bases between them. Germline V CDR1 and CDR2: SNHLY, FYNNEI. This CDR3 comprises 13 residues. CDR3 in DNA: TGTGCCGGTGGCCAGGATCGGGCCAACGAGCAGTACTTC. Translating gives CAGGQDRANEQYF.

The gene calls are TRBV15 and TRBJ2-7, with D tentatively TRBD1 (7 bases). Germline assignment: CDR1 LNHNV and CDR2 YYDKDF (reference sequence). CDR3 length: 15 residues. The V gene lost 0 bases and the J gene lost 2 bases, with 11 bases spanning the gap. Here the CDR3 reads CATSREGGTAYEQYF. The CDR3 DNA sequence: TGTGCCACCAGCAGAGAAGGGGGGACAGCCTACGAGCAGTACTTC.

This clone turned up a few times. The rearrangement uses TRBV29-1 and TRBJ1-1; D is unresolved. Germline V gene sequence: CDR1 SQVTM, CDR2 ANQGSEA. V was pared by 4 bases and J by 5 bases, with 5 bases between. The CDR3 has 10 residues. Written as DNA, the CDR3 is TGCAGCGTTGTTTTGACTGAAGCTTTCTTT. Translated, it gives CSVVLTEAFF.

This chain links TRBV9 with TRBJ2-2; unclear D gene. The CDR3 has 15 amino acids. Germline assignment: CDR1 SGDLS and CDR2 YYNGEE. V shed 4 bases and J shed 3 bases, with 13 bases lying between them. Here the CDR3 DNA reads TGTGCCAGCAGCATAAGGGCACAGTACACCGGGGAGCTGTTTTTT. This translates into CASSIRAQYTGELFF.

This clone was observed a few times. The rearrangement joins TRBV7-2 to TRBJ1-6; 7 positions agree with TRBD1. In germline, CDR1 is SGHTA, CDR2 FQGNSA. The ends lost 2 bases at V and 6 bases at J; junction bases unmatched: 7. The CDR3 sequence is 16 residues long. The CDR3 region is CASSLNDGTANSPLHF. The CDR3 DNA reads TGTGCCAGCAGCTTAAATGACGGGACAGCTAATTCACCCCTCCACTTT.

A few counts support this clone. This chain's CDR3 is CASRPGQGVSETQYF. The DNA of the CDR3 is TGCGCCAGCAGGCCGGGACAGGGCGTCTCGGAGACCCAGTACTTC. The chain has TRBV5-1 and TRBJ2-5; the match to TRBD1 covers 9 bases. This CDR3 has 15 residues. In germline, CDR1 is SGHRS, CDR2 YFSETQ. Trimming removed 5 bases from V and 5 bases from J; junction bases left unmatched: 10.